The 19 T cell receptor beta chains given below trace back to one sample, sequenced in a study of cytomegalovirus exposure and HLA in healthy donors. PCR was performed using 60 Vbeta and 13 Jbeta primers. Sequencing used immunoSEQ multiplex PCR; TCRdb keeps in-frame clones, though not all of them. The sample consists of 120,000 to 150,000 clones, less than 90% of them appearing once. Sequencing was performed on PBMCs. Every receptor here comes from a boy between 2 and 10 years old in good health and CMV-seronegative.

This clone has more than one count but fewer than ten. The chain is built from TRBV5-1 and TRBJ2-1; TRBD2 matches at 7 bases. V shed 1 base and J 5 bases; nucleotides not matched to a gene: 3. In germline, CDR1 is SGHRS, CDR2 YFSETQ. This CDR3 region has 14 residues. The CDR3 region is CASSLTSADNEQFF. CDR3 DNA sequence: TGCGCCAGCAGCTTGACTAGCGCTGACAATGAGCAGTTCTTC.

The rearrangement joins TRBV28 to TRBJ2-1, with 8 bases matching TRBD2. The CDR3 consists of 14 residues. Trimming cost V 4 bases and J 15 bases; bases outside gene matches: 14. Germline CDR1 is MDHEN and CDR2 is SYDVKM. This chain's CDR3 is CASSSNPLSGMPFF. The CDR3 coding sequence is TGTGCCAGCAGTTCCAACCCCCTTAGCGGGATGCCGTTCTTC.

This clone was seen only a few times. This chain uses TRBV7-2 with TRBJ2-7; D gene uncertain. Germline V CDR1 and CDR2: SGHTA, FQGNSA. The CDR3 loop spans 14 amino acids. CDR3 loop: CFFFKQKAAYEQYF. The CDR3 DNA sequence: TGTTTTTTTTTCAAGCAGAAGGCGGCATACGAGCAGTACTTC.

This chain connects TRBV5-8 to TRBJ1-2; D is possibly TRBD1 (6 bases). CDR1 SGHTS and CDR2 YDEGEE come from the germline V gene. The CDR3 totals 12 residues. V was shortened by 4 bases and J by 8 bases, with 12 bases between the two germline ends. The DNA for the CDR3 is TGTGCCAGCAGCGTGGACAGCCCCGGCTACACCTTC. Translation: CASSVDSPGYTF.

This CDR3 reads CASSHDAGNQPQHF. In DNA form, the CDR3 reads TGCGCCAGCAGCCACGACGCAGGGAATCAGCCCCAGCATTTT. V usage is TRBV4-1 and J usage is TRBJ1-5; D is perhaps TRBD1 (5 bases). The CDR3 consists of 14 residues. Germline loops: CDR1 MGHRA, CDR2 YSYEKL. V dropped 3 bases and J dropped 4 bases, with 10 bases sitting between them.

This sequence joins TRBV5-5 and TRBJ1-1, with D possibly being TRBD1 (5 bases). This CDR3 is built from 14 residues. Germline V lookup: CDR1 SGHKS, CDR2 YYEKEE (reference sequence). V was cut by 6 bases and J by 1 base, with 13 bases left in between. The CDR3 sequence is CASNRNRPNTEAFF. As DNA, the CDR3 is TGTGCCAGCAATCGGAACAGGCCGAACACTGAAGCTTTCTTT.

The J gene is TRBJ1-4, the V gene TRBV7-9; D perhaps matches TRBD1 (5 bases). From germline, CDR1 is SEHNR and CDR2 FQNEAQ (reference sequence). The V gene lost 2 bases and the J gene lost 10 bases, with 5 bases spanning the gap. CDR3 length: 11 amino acids. The CDR3 DNA reads TGTGCCAGCAGCTTAAGGGGAAAACTGTTTTTT. It codes for CASSLRGKLFF.

The chain uses TRBV4-1 and TRBJ2-1; D is possibly TRBD2 (5 bases). This CDR3 spans 15 amino acids. Between the trimmed V and J ends, which lost 6 bases and 0 bases, there was a span of 12 bases. Germline V gene sequence: CDR1 MGHRA, CDR2 YSYEKL. The CDR3 DNA is TGCGCCAGCAGGAGAACGGGGAGCTCCTACAATGAGCAGTTCTTC. Translated, it gives CASRRTGSSYNEQFF.

The V gene is TRBV7-8, the J gene TRBJ2-3, with 8 bases aligning to TRBD2. CDR1 SGHVS and CDR2 FQNEAQ come from the germline V gene. The CDR3 runs 21 residues. V trimming: 5 bases; J trimming: 0 bases; junction bases outside the gene matches: 22. The DNA of the CDR3 is TGTGCCAGCAGCCCGAGAGTGTCCGGGACTAGTCGTCAACCGAGCACAGATACGCAGTATTTT. Its protein product is CASSPRVSGTSRQPSTDTQYF.

V and J are TRBV5-5 and TRBJ2-2; the D is unclear. The CDR3 extends over 12 amino acids. Germline values: CDR1 SGHKS, CDR2 YYEKEE (reference sequence). V was shortened by 2 bases and J by 7 bases, with 6 bases between the two germline ends. The CDR3 is CASSFYDGELFF. The DNA of the CDR3 is TGTGCCAGCAGCTTCTACGACGGGGAGCTGTTTTTT.

The V call is TRBV18, the J call TRBJ1-4; D is unclear. Trimming took 4 bases from V and 0 from J, leaving 12 bases between them. The CDR3 spans 16 residues. Germline loops: CDR1 KGHSH, CDR2 LQKENI. The CDR3 spells CASSLYSGATNEKLFF. The CDR3 DNA reads as TGTGCCAGCTCACTTTACTCTGGTGCAACTAATGAAAAACTGTTTTTT.

This chain joins TRBV6-1 and TRBJ2-7; D possibly corresponds to TRBD2 (5 bases). V was shortened by 6 bases and J by 3 bases, with 9 bases between the two germline ends. CDR3 length: 12 residues. Germline loops: CDR1 MNHNS, CDR2 SASEGT. CDR3 nucleotides: TGTGCCAGCAGCGGACTCCTCTACGAGCAGTACTTC. Amino acids: CASSGLLYEQYF.

The chain uses TRBV25-1 and TRBJ2-5, with D possibly being TRBD1 (5 bases). The DNA end favors TRBJ2-7, so the J call may be wrong. The germline V gene has CDR1 MGHDK and CDR2 SYGVNS. The CDR3 has 13 amino acids. The CDR3 DNA reads TGTGCCAGCAGTGATATACAGGCCTACGAGCAGTACTTC. Protein product: CASSDIQAYEQYF.

This clone came up a few times. The chain combines TRBV6-5 with TRBJ1-3, with TRBD1 as a possible D gene (5 bases). V lost 5 bases and J lost 0, with 11 bases in between. There are 15 residues in the CDR3. Germline CDR1 MNHEY, CDR2 SVGAGI. The CDR3 sequence: CASSVTEPSGNTIYF. CDR3 nucleotide sequence: TGTGCCAGCAGTGTGACAGAGCCCTCTGGAAACACCATATATTTT.

J is TRBJ2-2 and V is TRBV5-4, with D perhaps matching TRBD1 (7 bases). In germline, CDR1 is SGHNT, CDR2 YYREEE (reference sequence). CDR3 length: 16 amino acids. Trimming shortened V by 1 base and J by 5 bases, and 15 bases separated the two germline ends. In DNA, the CDR3 is TGTGCCAGCAGCTTGATGGAGGGGGCAAGTACCGGGGAGCTGTTTTTT. Residues: CASSLMEGASTGELFF. Full variable domain (outside the CDR3, taken from reference TRBV5-4 and TRBJ2-2): ETGVTQSPTHLIKTRGQQVTLRCSSQSGHNTVSWYQQALGQGPQFIFQYYREEENGRGNFPPRFSGLQFPNYSSELNVNALELDDSALYLCASSLMEGASTGELFFGEGSRLTVL.

The V and J genes are TRBV9 and TRBJ1-1, with 10 bases matching TRBD1. In germline, CDR1 is SGDLS, CDR2 YYNGEE. With V trimmed by 3 bases and J by 0 bases, 5 bases remained unmatched. This CDR3 region has 16 residues. CDR3 loop: CASSEGTGAMNTEAFF. The DNA for the CDR3 is TGTGCCAGCAGCGAGGGGACAGGGGCTATGAACACTGAAGCTTTCTTT.

As to this clone: Other DNA sequences in this sample translate to the same CDR3. The chain uses TRBV6-5 and TRBJ2-3; tentatively, D is TRBD2 (5 bases). The germline V and J ends were trimmed by 6 bases and 4 bases, with 11 bases remaining between them. This CDR3 region has 13 residues. CDR1 is MNHEY and CDR2 is SVGAGI in the germline V gene. CDR3 region: CASRWFGADTQYF. The CDR3 nucleotides read TGTGCCAGCAGATGGTTCGGGGCAGATACGCAGTATTTT.

The rearrangement links TRBV2 to TRBJ1-2, with 8 bases lining up with TRBD1. This CDR3 has 14 amino acids. V shed 3 bases, J shed 3 bases, and the junction held 3 bases outside the gene matches. The germline gives CDR1 SNHLY, CDR2 FYNNEI. CDR3 sequence reads: CASSEQGAYYGYTF. The CDR3 bases are TGTGCCAGCAGTGAGCAGGGGGCCTACTATGGCTACACCTTC. The full variable domain, with the rest looked up from reference TRBV2 and TRBJ1-2, is EPEVTQTPSHQVTQMGQEVILRCVPISNHLYFYWYRQILGQKVEFLVSFYNNEISEKSEIFDDQFSVERPDGSNFTLKIRSTKLEDSAMYFCASSEQGAYYGYTFGSGTRLTVV.

The V call is TRBV28, the J call TRBJ2-1, with D uncertain. The CDR3 contains 12 residues. Germline-derived CDR1 and CDR2 are MDHEN and SYDVKM. The germline V and J ends were trimmed by 4 bases and 6 bases, with 7 bases remaining between them. The CDR3 spells CASSSPLNEQFF. In DNA, the CDR3 is TGTGCCAGCAGTTCCCCCCTCAATGAGCAGTTCTTC.